This passage covers 8 T cell receptor beta chains from one sample sequenced in a study of blood T cell repertoires in COVID-19. This table comes from immunoSEQ multiplex PCR, and its TCRdb copy is limited to in-frame clones, with some not included. The table shows around 140,000 clones, with about 86% occurring only once. Source material: peripheral blood. These receptors all stem from a woman aged 60-75 years with acute or convalescent COVID-19.

The V call is TRBV6-2 or TRBV6-3, the J call TRBJ1-5; 9 positions match TRBD1. V was clipped by 2 bases and J by 4 bases; unmatched bases: 6. This CDR3 region has 16 residues. Germline CDR1 reads MNHEY; CDR2 reads SVGEGT. The CDR3 bases are TGTGCCAGCAGTTACACAACAGGGGGCCCGAATCAGCCCCAGCATTTT. Translation: CASSYTTGGPNQPQHF.

This chain joins TRBV5-4 and TRBJ2-3; weak D call: TRBD2 (5 bases). V was clipped by 4 bases and J by 0 bases, with 15 bases between them. CDR3 size: 16 residues. The V gene's germline CDR1 is SGHNT and CDR2 YYREEE (reference sequence). The CDR3 sequence: CASSPGRTPSTDTQYF. CDR3 DNA sequence: TGTGCCAGCAGCCCTGGACGGACTCCCAGCACAGATACGCAGTATTTT. The full variable domain, its missing parts supplied by reference TRBV5-4 and TRBJ2-3, is ETGVTQSPTHLIKTRGQQVTLRCSSQSGHNTVSWYQQALGQGPQFIFQYYREEENGRGNFPPRFSGLQFPNYSSELNVNALELDDSALYLCASSPGRTPSTDTQYFGPGTRLTVL.

CDR3 coding DNA: TGTGCCAGCAGCGCTCAGGGGGCGGGTGGCTACACCTTC. This codes for CASSAQGAGGYTF. The chain is built from TRBV7-2 and TRBJ1-2; 8 nucleotides match TRBD1. The CDR3 loop spans 13 amino acids. The V segment lost 5 bases and the J segment 7 bases; nucleotides outside the gene matches: 6. Germline V lookup: CDR1 SGHTA, CDR2 FQGNSA.

The chain is built from TRBV6-5 and TRBJ1-2; 7 bases match TRBD1. The CDR3 runs to 13 residues. V was clipped by 1 base and J by 6 bases; unmatched bases: 2. Germline V gene lookup returns CDR1 MNHEY and CDR2 SVGAGI. The CDR3 DNA reads TGTGCCAGCAGTTACTTTCAGGGGGATGGCTACACCTTC. Translating it yields CASSYFQGDGYTF.

The rearrangement uses TRBV7-7 and TRBJ2-5; D perhaps matches TRBD2 (7 bases). CDR3 length: 16 amino acids. The germline V gene has CDR1 SSHAT and CDR2 FNYEAQ (reference sequence). This CDR3 reads CASALGGQTGGETQYF. The CDR3, as DNA: TGTGCTAGTGCCTTAGGCGGACAGACGGGGGGAGAGACCCAGTACTTC.

The J gene is TRBJ1-1, the V gene TRBV6-1; no definite D call. This CDR3 spans 13 amino acids. In germline, CDR1 is MNHNS, CDR2 SASEGT. Trimming removed 2 bases from V and 4 bases from J, with 8 bases in between. The CDR3 nucleotides read TGTGCCAGCAGTGAAACGGAGGGCACTGAAGCTTTCTTT. Translating gives CASSETEGTEAFF.

The chain carries TRBV7-8 and TRBJ2-7; 7 nucleotides align to TRBD1. The CDR3 covers 16 residues. V was pared by 1 base and J by 2 bases, with 8 bases of the junction left unmatched. CDR1 is SGHVS and CDR2 is FQNEAQ in the germline V gene. CDR3 DNA sequence: TGTGCCAGCAGCTTAGTGGTGGGACAGAGCGCCTACGAGCAGTACTTC. This codes for CASSLVVGQSAYEQYF. The full variable domain, in which reference TRBV7-8 and TRBJ2-7 provide the parts outside the CDR3, is GAGVSQSPRYKVAKRGQDVALRCDPISGHVSLFWYQQALGQGPEFLTYFQNEAQLDKSGLPSDRFFAERPEGSVSTLKIQRTQQEDSAVYLCASSLVVGQSAYEQYFGPGTRLTVT.

The chain uses TRBV30 and TRBJ1-1; D is undetermined. The germline V gene has CDR1 GTSNPN and CDR2 SVGIG (reference sequence). Between the trimmed V and J ends, which lost 1 base and 0 bases, there was a span of 6 bases. The CDR3 covers 13 residues. The CDR3 DNA reads as TGTGCCTGGAGTGGATCAGTGAACACTGAAGCTTTCTTT. This codes for CAWSGSVNTEAFF.